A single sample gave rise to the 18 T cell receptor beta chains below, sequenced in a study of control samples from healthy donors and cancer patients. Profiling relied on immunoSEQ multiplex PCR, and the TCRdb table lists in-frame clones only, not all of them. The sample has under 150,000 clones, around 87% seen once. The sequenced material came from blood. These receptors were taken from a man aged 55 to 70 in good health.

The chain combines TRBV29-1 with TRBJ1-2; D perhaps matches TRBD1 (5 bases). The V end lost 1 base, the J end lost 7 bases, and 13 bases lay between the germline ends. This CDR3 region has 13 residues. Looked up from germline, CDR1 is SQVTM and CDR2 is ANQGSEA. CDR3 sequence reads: CSVEGGVRGGYTF. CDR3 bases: TGCAGCGTTGAAGGCGGCGTGAGGGGTGGCTACACCTTC.

The CDR3 reads CASSLAGRGETQYF. CDR3 sequence (DNA): TGTGCCAGCAGCTTAGCGGGGAGGGGAGAGACCCAGTACTTC. This chain connects TRBV7-2 to TRBJ2-5; 7 bases are a match to TRBD2. V lost 0 bases, J lost 4 bases, and 2 bases stayed unmatched. Germline V CDR1 and CDR2: SGHTA, FQGNSA. The CDR3 consists of 14 residues.

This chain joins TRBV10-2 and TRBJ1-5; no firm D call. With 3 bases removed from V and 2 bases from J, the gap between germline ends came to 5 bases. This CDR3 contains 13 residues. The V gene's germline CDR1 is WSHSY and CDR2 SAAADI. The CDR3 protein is CASSDRGNQPQHF. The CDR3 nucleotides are TGCGCCAGCAGTGATAGGGGCAATCAGCCCCAGCATTTT.

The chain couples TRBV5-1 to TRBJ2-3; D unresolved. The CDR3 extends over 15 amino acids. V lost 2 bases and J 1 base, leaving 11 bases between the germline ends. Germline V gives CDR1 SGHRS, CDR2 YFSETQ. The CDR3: CASSFSSGGTDTQYF. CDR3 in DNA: TGCGCCAGCAGCTTCTCGTCAGGAGGCACAGATACGCAGTATTTT.

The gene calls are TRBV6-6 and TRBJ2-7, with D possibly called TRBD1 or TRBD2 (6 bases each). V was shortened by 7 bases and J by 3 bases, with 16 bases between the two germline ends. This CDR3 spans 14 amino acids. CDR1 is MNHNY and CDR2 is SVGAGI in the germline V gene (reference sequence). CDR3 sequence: CASTLRGDFYEQYF. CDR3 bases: TGTGCCAGCACTCTGAGGGGGGACTTCTACGAGCAGTACTTC.

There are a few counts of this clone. The CDR3 loop is CASSRMGNVDNEQFF. The CDR3 coding sequence is TGCGCCAGCAGCAGGATGGGGAATGTGGACAATGAGCAGTTCTTC. V is TRBV5-1 and J is TRBJ2-1; D ambiguous. The CDR3 has 15 amino acids. The V gene's germline CDR1 is SGHRS and CDR2 YFSETQ. The V end lost 4 bases, the J end lost 5 bases, and 16 bases lay between the germline ends.

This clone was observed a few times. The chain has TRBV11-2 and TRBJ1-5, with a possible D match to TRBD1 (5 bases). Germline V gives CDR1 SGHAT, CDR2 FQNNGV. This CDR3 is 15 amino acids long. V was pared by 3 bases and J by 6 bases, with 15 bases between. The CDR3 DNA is TGTGCCAGCAGCTTTTCATCGGGCGGGGGTCAGCCCCAGCATTTT. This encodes CASSFSSGGGQPQHF.

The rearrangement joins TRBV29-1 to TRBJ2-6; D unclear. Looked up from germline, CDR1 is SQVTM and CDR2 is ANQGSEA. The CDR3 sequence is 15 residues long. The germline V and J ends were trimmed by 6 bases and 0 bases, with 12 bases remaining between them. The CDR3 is CSVTDGSSGANVLTF. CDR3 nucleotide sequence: TGCAGCGTCACCGACGGCAGCTCTGGGGCCAACGTCCTGACTTTC.

The CDR3 coding sequence is TGCGCCAGCAGCTACCCACAGGGAGGAACTGAAGCTTTCTTT. This encodes CASSYPQGGTEAFF. The chain recombines TRBV5-1 with TRBJ1-1, with a possible D match to TRBD1 (6 bases). Trimming stripped 3 bases from V and 5 bases from J, with 14 bases between. Germline CDR1 reads SGHRS; CDR2 reads YFSETQ. This CDR3 comprises 14 residues.

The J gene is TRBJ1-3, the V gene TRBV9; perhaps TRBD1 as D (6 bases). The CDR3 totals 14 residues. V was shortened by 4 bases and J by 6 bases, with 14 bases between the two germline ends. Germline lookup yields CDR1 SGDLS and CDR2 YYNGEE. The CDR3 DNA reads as TGTGCCAGCAGCAGAGTCCCAGGGGAAAACACCATATATTTT. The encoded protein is CASSRVPGENTIYF.

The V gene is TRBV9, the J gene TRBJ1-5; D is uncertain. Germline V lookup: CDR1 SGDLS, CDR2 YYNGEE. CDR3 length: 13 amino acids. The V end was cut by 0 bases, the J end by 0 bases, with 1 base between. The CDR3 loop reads CASSVGSNQPQHF. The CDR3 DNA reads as TGTGCCAGCAGCGTAGGTAGCAATCAGCCCCAGCATTTT.

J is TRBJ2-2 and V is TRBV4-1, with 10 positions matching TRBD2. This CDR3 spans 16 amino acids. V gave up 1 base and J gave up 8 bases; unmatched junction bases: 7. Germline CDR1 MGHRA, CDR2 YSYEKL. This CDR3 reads CASSQAGTSVIGELFF. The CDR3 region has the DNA TGCGCCAGCAGCCAAGCAGGGACTAGCGTAATTGGGGAGCTGTTTTTT.

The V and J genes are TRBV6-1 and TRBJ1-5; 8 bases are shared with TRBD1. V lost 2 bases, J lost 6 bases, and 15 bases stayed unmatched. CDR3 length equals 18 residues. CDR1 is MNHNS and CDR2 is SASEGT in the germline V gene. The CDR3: CASSEIRDRRRSGQPQHF. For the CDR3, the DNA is TGTGCCAGCAGTGAAATTAGGGACAGGAGGCGATCCGGTCAGCCCCAGCATTTT.

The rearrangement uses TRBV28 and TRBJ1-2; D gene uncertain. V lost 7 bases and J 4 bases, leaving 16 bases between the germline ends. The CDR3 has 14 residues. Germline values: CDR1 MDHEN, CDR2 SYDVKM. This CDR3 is CASKRAPVPYGYTF. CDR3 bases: TGTGCCAGCAAGCGGGCCCCCGTTCCCTATGGCTACACCTTC.

CDR3 in DNA: TGTGCCAGCTCAAAGCCGAACATTTGGACCCAGTACTTC. This encodes CASSKPNIWTQYF. The V gene is TRBV3-1 (or the pseudogene TRBV3-2), the J gene TRBJ2-5; D is ambiguous. Trimming took 8 bases from V and 7 from J, leaving 17 bases between them. The CDR3 runs 13 residues. Germline CDR1 is LGHDT and CDR2 is YNNKEL (reference sequence).

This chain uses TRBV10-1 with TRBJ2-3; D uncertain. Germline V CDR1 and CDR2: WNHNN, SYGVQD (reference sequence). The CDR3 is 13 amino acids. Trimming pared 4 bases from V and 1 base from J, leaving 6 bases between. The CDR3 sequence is CASSGDGTDTQYF. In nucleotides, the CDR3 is TGCGCCAGCAGTGGCGACGGCACAGATACGCAGTATTTT.

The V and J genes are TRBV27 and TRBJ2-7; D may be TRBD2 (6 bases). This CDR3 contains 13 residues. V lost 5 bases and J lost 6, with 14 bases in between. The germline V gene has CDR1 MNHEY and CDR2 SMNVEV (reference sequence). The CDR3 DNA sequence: TGTGCCAGCAGTCGCGGGGCCATAGGCGAGCAGTACTTC. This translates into CASSRGAIGEQYF.

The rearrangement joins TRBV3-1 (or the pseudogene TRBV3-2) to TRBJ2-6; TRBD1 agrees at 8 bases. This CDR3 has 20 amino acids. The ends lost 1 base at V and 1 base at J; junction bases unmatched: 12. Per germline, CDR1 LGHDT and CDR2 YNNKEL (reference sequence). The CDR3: CASSQVGPAGGLSGANVLTF. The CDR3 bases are TGTGCCAGCAGCCAAGTCGGTCCGGCAGGGGGCCTGTCTGGGGCCAACGTCCTGACTTTC.